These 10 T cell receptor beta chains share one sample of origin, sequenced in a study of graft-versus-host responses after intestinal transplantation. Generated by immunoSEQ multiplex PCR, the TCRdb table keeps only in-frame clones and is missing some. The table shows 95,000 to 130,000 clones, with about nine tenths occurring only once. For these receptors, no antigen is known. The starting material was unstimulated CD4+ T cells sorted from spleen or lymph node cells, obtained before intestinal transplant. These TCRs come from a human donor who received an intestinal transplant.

For the CDR3, the DNA is TGTGCCAGCAACGGGACAGGGTTGAACCAGCCCCAGCATTTT. This codes for CASNGTGLNQPQHF. The chain uses TRBV7-8 and TRBJ1-5, with 9 bases aligning to TRBD1. Germline V gives CDR1 SGHVS, CDR2 FQNEAQ. This CDR3 is built from 14 residues. Trimming took 7 bases from V and 7 from J; bases not matched to a gene: 8.

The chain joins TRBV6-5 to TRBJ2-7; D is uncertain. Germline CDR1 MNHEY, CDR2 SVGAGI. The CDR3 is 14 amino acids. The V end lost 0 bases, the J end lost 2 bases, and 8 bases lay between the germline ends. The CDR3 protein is CASSYSFRAYEQYF. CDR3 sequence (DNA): TGTGCCAGCAGTTACTCCTTTCGAGCCTACGAGCAGTACTTC.

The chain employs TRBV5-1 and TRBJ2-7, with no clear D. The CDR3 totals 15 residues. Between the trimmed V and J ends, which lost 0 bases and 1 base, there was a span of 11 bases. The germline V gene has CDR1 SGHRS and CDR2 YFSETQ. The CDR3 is CASSLEPATSYEQYF. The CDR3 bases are TGCGCCAGCAGCTTGGAACCAGCGACGTCCTACGAGCAGTACTTC.

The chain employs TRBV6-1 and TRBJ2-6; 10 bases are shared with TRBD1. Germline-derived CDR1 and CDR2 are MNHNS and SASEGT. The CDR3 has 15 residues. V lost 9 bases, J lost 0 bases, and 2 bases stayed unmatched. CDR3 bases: TGTGCCAGTCGGACAGGGGGCTCTGGGGCCAACGTCCTGACTTTC. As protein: CASRTGGSGANVLTF.

CDR3 loop: CASSKGGQGGTEAFF. CDR3 nucleotides: TGTGCCAGCAGCAAGGGGGGACAGGGTGGCACTGAAGCTTTCTTT. This chain links TRBV21-1 with TRBJ1-1; no DNA check was done on the table's D call, TRBD1. TRBV21-1 is deemed a pseudogene. The CDR3 length is 15 residues.

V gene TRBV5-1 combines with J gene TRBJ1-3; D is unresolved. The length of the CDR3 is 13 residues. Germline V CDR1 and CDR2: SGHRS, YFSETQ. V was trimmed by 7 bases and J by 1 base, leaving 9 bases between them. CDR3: CASAALSGNTIYF. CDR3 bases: TGCGCCAGCGCGGCCCTTTCTGGAAACACCATATATTTT. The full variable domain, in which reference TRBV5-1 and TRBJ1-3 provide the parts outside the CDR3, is KAGVTQTPRYLIKTRGQQVTLSCSPISGHRSVSWYQQTPGQGLQFLFEYFSETQRNKGNFPGRFSGRQFSNSRSEMNVSTLELGDSALYLCASAALSGNTIYFGEGSWLTVV.

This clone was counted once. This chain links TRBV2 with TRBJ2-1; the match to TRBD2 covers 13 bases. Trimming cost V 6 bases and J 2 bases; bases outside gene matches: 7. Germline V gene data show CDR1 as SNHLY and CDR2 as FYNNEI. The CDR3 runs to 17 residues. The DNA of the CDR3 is TGTGCCAGCAGGGAACTAGCGGGGGGGCCCCCCTACAATGAGCAGTTCTTC. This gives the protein CASRELAGGPPYNEQFF.

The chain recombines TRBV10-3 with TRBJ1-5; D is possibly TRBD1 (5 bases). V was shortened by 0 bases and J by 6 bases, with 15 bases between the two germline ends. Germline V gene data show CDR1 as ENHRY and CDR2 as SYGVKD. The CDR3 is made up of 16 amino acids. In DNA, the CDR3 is TGTGCCATCAGTGAGTCGAAGGGCAGGGATGGTCAGCCCCAGCATTTT. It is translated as CAISESKGRDGQPQHF.

The CDR3 sequence is CASNPLGDEQFF. In DNA form, the CDR3 reads TGTGCCAGCAACCCCCTGGGCGATGAGCAGTTCTTC. This chain links TRBV2 with TRBJ2-1; D remains unclear. The CDR3 contains 12 residues. V gave up 7 bases and J gave up 8 bases, with 12 bases separating them. Germline CDR1 reads SNHLY; CDR2 reads FYNNEI.

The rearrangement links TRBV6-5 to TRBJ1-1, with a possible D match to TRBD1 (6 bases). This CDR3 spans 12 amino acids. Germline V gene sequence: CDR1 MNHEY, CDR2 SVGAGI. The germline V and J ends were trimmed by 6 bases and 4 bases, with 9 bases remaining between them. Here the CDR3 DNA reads TGTGCCAGCAGACAGGGAACCACTGAAGCTTTCTTT. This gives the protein CASRQGTTEAFF.